The rows below give T cell receptor beta chains drawn from one sample of a study of breast tumors, draining lymph nodes, adjacent tissues. TCRdb re-derived calls from the multiplex PCR reads in MiXCR, one entry per CDR3 protein. The table records about 46,000 distinct CDR3 sequences, 23% of them present only once. Sequencing input: breast tumor tissue. All receptors come from a female donor with breast cancer. Some clones in this sample may be carry-over from other donors' samples. The CDR3 runs from the conserved cysteine through the conserved F or W. D genes are given only for firm matches. The size of a clone is reported for some rows only, either as once, few or many, or as a class for expanded clones.

abundance: many
j_gene: TRBJ2-7
d_gene: TRBD2
v_gene: TRBV28
CDR3aa: CASTRLAASYEQYF
CDR3nt: TGTGCCAGCACCCGACTAGCGGCGTCCTACGAGCAGTACTTC

abundance: few
j_gene: TRBJ2-7
d_gene: NA
v_gene: TRBV30
CDR3aa: CAWSPSPGKQEQYF
CDR3nt: TGTGCCTGGAGTCCCAGCCCCGGGAAGCAAGAGCAGTACTTC

abundance: many
j_gene: TRBJ2-7
d_gene: NA
v_gene: TRBV11-2
CDR3aa: CASSSSTRNEQYF
CDR3nt: TGTGCCAGCAGCTCCTCGACGAGAAACGAGCAGTACTTC

abundance: few
j_gene: TRBJ2-3
d_gene: TRBD1
v_gene: TRBV9
CDR3aa: CASSSTGGKDTQYF
CDR3nt: TGTGCCAGCAGCTCGACAGGGGGAAAGGATACGCAGTATTTT

abundance: NA
j_gene: TRBJ2-5
d_gene: TRBD2
v_gene: TRBV5-6
CDR3aa: CASRLLAGERETQYF
CDR3nt: TGTGCCAGCAGACTTCTAGCGGGGGAGAGGGAGACCCAGTACTTC

abundance: few
j_gene: TRBJ2-3
d_gene: TRBD2
v_gene: TRBV5-6
CDR3aa: CASSLTQAGADTQYF
CDR3nt: TGTGCCAGCAGCTTGACACAGGCGGGGGCAGATACGCAGTATTTT

abundance: NA
j_gene: TRBJ1-1
d_gene: NA
v_gene: TRBV7-7
CDR3aa: CATRPGADTEAFF
CDR3nt: TGTGCTACGCGGCCGGGGGCAGACACTGAAGCTTTCTTT

abundance: many
j_gene: TRBJ1-2
d_gene: NA
v_gene: TRBV4-1
CDR3aa: CASSPVGGSNYGYTF
CDR3nt: TGCGCCAGCAGCCCGGTTGGGGGGAGTAACTATGGCTACACCTTC

abundance: many
j_gene: TRBJ1-3
d_gene: TRBD1
v_gene: TRBV18
CDR3aa: CASSPPGQGGGNTIYF
CDR3nt: TGTGCCAGCTCACCCCCTGGACAGGGGGGTGGAAACACCATATATTTT

abundance: many
j_gene: TRBJ1-6
d_gene: TRBD1
v_gene: TRBV20-1
CDR3aa: CSARVGRGDNSPLHF
CDR3nt: TGCAGTGCTAGGGTAGGCAGGGGGGACAATTCACCCCTCCACTTT